The 29 T cell receptor beta chains reported below all come from one sample, sequenced in a study of cytomegalovirus exposure and HLA in healthy donors. This PCR relied on a set of 60 Vbeta primers and 13 Jbeta primers. Clones were read by immunoSEQ multiplex PCR, and TCRdb kept only the in-frame ones, dropping some. This repertoire shows about 110,000 clones, more than 60% found once; its top ten account for around 3.4%. Sequencing used PBMCs. These receptors were obtained from a man aged 55-75 years in good health and CMV-seronegative.

The chain recombines TRBV5-4 with TRBJ2-2; 7 bases match TRBD1. V shed 4 bases, J shed 6 bases, and the junction held 9 bases outside the gene matches. CDR1 and CDR2 (germline): SGHNT, YYREEE (reference sequence). The CDR3 extends over 15 amino acids. The CDR3 DNA reads TGTGCCAGCAGCACCCAGGGGGTCGTATCCGGGGAGCTGTTTTTT. Translated: CASSTQGVVSGELFF.

This clone was recorded only once. In the same sample, other DNA sequences code for this CDR3. V is TRBV5-1 and J is TRBJ2-2, with TRBD2 identical over 10 bases. V dropped 3 bases and J dropped 1; count of bases not matched to a gene: 0. Germline CDR1 is SGHRS and CDR2 is YFSETQ. This CDR3 comprises 15 residues. The CDR3 loop reads CASSSSGGNTGELFF. DNA of the CDR3: TGCGCCAGCAGCTCTAGCGGGGGGAACACCGGGGAGCTGTTTTTT.

This clone was observed at least ten times. The chain carries TRBV4-2 and TRBJ1-1, with TRBD1 as a possible D gene (6 bases). This CDR3 region has 15 residues. Per germline, CDR1 LGHNA and CDR2 YNFKEQ. Trimming stripped 1 base from V and 1 base from J, with 10 bases between. CDR3 DNA: TGTGCCAGCAGCCAAGTCGCGGGGGCGAACACTGAAGCTTTCTTT. Its translation: CASSQVAGANTEAFF.

The chain joins TRBV4-1 to TRBJ1-1; unclear D gene. V lost 0 bases, J lost 4 bases, and 12 bases lay in between. Per germline, CDR1 MGHRA and CDR2 YSYEKL. The CDR3 has 15 residues. CDR3 nucleotide sequence: TGCGCCAGCAGCCAAGATATGCAGATTCCCACTGAAGCTTTCTTT. Translation gives CASSQDMQIPTEAFF.

This chain joins TRBV11-2 and TRBJ1-6, with TRBD1 identical over 7 bases. This CDR3 region has 16 residues. The V and J ends lost 5 bases and 3 bases, in that order; junction bases with no gene match: 7. The germline gives CDR1 SGHAT, CDR2 FQNNGV. CDR3: CASSPQDRRYNSPLHF. Here the CDR3 DNA reads TGTGCCAGCAGCCCACAGGACAGGCGCTATAATTCACCCCTCCACTTT.

As DNA, the CDR3 is TGTGCCAGCAGCTTAGCAGTGAACACTGAAGCTTTCTTT. This gives the protein CASSLAVNTEAFF. This chain joins TRBV11-3 and TRBJ1-1; D call uncertain. The CDR3 is made up of 13 amino acids. Germline values: CDR1 SGHNT, CDR2 YENEEA. The V gene lost 1 base and the J gene lost 0 bases, with 3 bases spanning the gap.

This clone has a handful of counts. The chain links TRBV5-1 to TRBJ2-3, with 8 positions matching TRBD2. Per germline, CDR1 SGHRS and CDR2 YFSETQ. The CDR3 runs 17 residues. Trimming removed 3 bases from V and 6 bases from J; junction bases left unmatched: 15. CDR3 protein: CASSYGGLTSASDTQYF. The DNA of the CDR3 is TGCGCCAGCAGCTACGGCGGCTTGACTAGCGCCAGCGATACGCAGTATTTT.

This chain joins TRBV5-1 and TRBJ2-5; 7 bases are shared with TRBD2. This CDR3 is built from 15 residues. Germline CDR1 reads SGHRS; CDR2 reads YFSETQ. Losses at the gene ends were 6 bases for V and 5 bases for J; bases not matched to a gene: 13. This chain's CDR3 is CASTRASGSRETQYF. CDR3 sequence (DNA): TGCGCCAGCACCAGGGCTAGCGGTTCTCGGGAGACCCAGTACTTC.

This chain joins TRBV7-9 and TRBJ2-3; TRBD1 matches at 11 bases. V gave up 5 bases and J gave up 6 bases; unmatched junction bases: 7. CDR1 is SEHNR, CDR2 FQNEAQ, per germline (reference sequence). The CDR3 is made up of 15 amino acids. The CDR3 here is CASSAGTGGSDTQYF. CDR3 in DNA: TGTGCCAGCAGCGCCGGGACAGGGGGAAGTGATACGCAGTATTTT.

This clone was seen a single time. Sequence at one end of the junction differs from germline and may be a read error. The chain links TRBV19 to TRBJ1-1; no clear D gene. The CDR3 covers 15 residues. The germline V gene has CDR1 LNHDA and CDR2 SQIVND (reference sequence). This chain's CDR3 is CASSLEVGANTEAFF. The CDR3 bases are TGTGCCAGTAGTTTAGAGGTCGGAGCGAACACTGAAGCTTTCTTT.

The chain recombines TRBV9 with TRBJ2-1, with TRBD2 matching over 7 bases. The germline CDR1 and CDR2 sequences are SGDLS and YYNGEE. V dropped 0 bases and J dropped 4; count of bases not matched to a gene: 4. The CDR3 spans 15 residues. The CDR3 spells CASSVGLAAYNEQFF. In DNA, the CDR3 is TGTGCCAGCAGCGTAGGCCTAGCGGCGTACAATGAGCAGTTCTTC.

The chain has TRBV28 and TRBJ1-2; the D gene is possibly TRBD1 (6 bases). The CDR3 has 14 residues. Trimming took off 3 bases at V and 6 bases at J, with 14 bases between the two ends. Germline CDR1 is MDHEN and CDR2 is SYDVKM. CDR3 in DNA: TGTGCCAGCAGTTTCACCCAGGGGTTTGATGGCTACACCTTC. Translated: CASSFTQGFDGYTF.

This sequence joins TRBV6-6 and TRBJ1-1; 9 nucleotides match TRBD1. CDR1 and CDR2 (germline): MNHNY, SVGAGI (reference sequence). J was trimmed by 4 bases and V by 5 bases; bases with no gene match: 8. This CDR3 comprises 15 residues. As DNA, the CDR3 is TGTGCCAGCAGTCCGGGACAGGGTGGTTTCACTGAAGCTTTCTTT. As protein: CASSPGQGGFTEAFF.

This chain joins TRBV7-6 and TRBJ2-2, with TRBD1 matching 10 bases. V gave up 5 bases and J gave up 3 bases; unmatched junction bases: 9. This CDR3 has 17 residues. Germline assignment: CDR1 SGHVS and CDR2 FNYEAQ. This chain's CDR3 is CASSQTGTGVYTGELFF. CDR3 coding DNA: TGTGCCAGCAGCCAAACCGGGACAGGGGTTTACACCGGGGAGCTGTTTTTT.

As concerns this clone: Other DNA sequences from this sample encode an identical CDR3 as well. The chain couples TRBV7-2 to TRBJ2-1; D uncertain. The CDR3 spans 13 residues. V lost 1 base and J 4 bases, leaving 5 bases between the germline ends. The V gene's germline CDR1 is SGHTA and CDR2 FQGNSA. CDR3 nucleotides: TGTGCCAGCAGCTTAGGTGAGTACAATGAGCAGTTCTTC. Protein sequence: CASSLGEYNEQFF.

This clone was recorded a few times. The V gene is TRBV2, the J gene TRBJ1-2; 9 nucleotides agree with TRBD1. This CDR3 region has 15 residues. The trim removed 6 bases at V and 0 bases at J, leaving 5 bases unmatched. CDR1 is SNHLY, CDR2 FYNNEI, per germline. In nucleotides, the CDR3 is TGTGCCAGCAGGGAACAGGGGGCCTCTAACTATGGCTACACCTTC. Translating it yields CASREQGASNYGYTF.

The V gene is TRBV6-5, the J gene TRBJ1-2, with a weak D call TRBD1 (5 bases). CDR1 is MNHEY, CDR2 SVGAGI, per germline. Trimming left V 2 bases short and J 4 bases short, with 8 bases between. The CDR3 spans 13 residues. The CDR3 DNA sequence: TGTGCCAGCAGTTACGACAGTCTCTATGGCTACACCTTC. It specifies CASSYDSLYGYTF.

The CDR3 DNA reads TGTGCCAGCAGCTTATCTAGGAGCGCTGAAGCTTTCTTT. It translates to CASSLSRSAEAFF. The V gene is TRBV11-3, the J gene TRBJ1-1; the D is unclear. The V and J ends lost 2 bases and 6 bases respectively, with 10 bases between them. Germline values: CDR1 SGHNT, CDR2 YENEEA. CDR3 size: 13 residues. Full variable domain (missing parts from reference TRBV11-3 and TRBJ1-1): EAGVVQSPRYKIIEKKQPVAFWCNPISGHNTLYWYLQNLGQGPELLIRYENEEAVDDSQLPKDRFSAERLKGVDSTLKIQPAELGDSAVYLCASSLSRSAEAFFGQGTRLTVV.

This clone was counted between two and nine times. The J gene is TRBJ1-5, the V gene TRBV20-1, with D hard to call. The V gene's germline CDR1 is DFQATT and CDR2 SNEGSKA (reference sequence). The CDR3 totals 11 residues. The CDR3 here is CSGIFNQPQHF. CDR3 in DNA: TGCAGCGGGATCTTCAATCAGCCCCAGCATTTT.

V gene TRBV2 combines with J gene TRBJ1-5; perhaps TRBD1 as D (5 bases). Trimming stripped 3 bases from V and 7 bases from J, with 13 bases between. The CDR3 contains 14 residues. Germline CDR1 is SNHLY and CDR2 is FYNNEI. The CDR3 DNA is TGTGCCAGCAGTGAGTTAGGGGCGGAGCAGCCCCAGCATTTT. It yields the protein CASSELGAEQPQHF.

This clone was seen more than once but under ten times. CDR3 in amino acids: CASSLTYSGANVLTF. For the CDR3, the DNA is TGTGCCAGCAGCTTAACCTACTCTGGGGCCAACGTCCTGACTTTC. This sequence joins TRBV7-2 and TRBJ2-6, with D unclear. CDR3 size: 15 residues. Per the germline V gene, CDR1 is SGHTA and CDR2 is FQGNSA. The V end lost 2 bases, the J end lost 0 bases, and 5 bases lay between the germline ends.

Remarks on this clone: The same CDR3 also results from other DNA sequences found in this sample. This chain connects TRBV27 to TRBJ2-3; 11 nucleotides match TRBD2. The ends lost 1 base at V and 5 bases at J; junction bases unmatched: 5. The CDR3 spans 16 residues. The V gene's germline CDR1 is MNHEY and CDR2 SMNVEV (reference sequence). CDR3 loop: CASSLYSGGARDTQYF. The CDR3 DNA is TGTGCCAGCAGTTTATATAGCGGGGGGGCCCGAGATACGCAGTATTTT.

This chain connects TRBV29-1 to TRBJ2-2, with 9 bases identical to TRBD1. From germline, CDR1 is SQVTM and CDR2 ANQGSEA. J gave up 4 bases and V 4 bases, and 7 bases lay outside the gene matches. There are 15 residues in the CDR3. CDR3 DNA: TGCAGCGTTGTTAAGGACAGGGGCGGCACCGGGGAGCTGTTTTTT. Protein sequence: CSVVKDRGGTGELFF.

The gene calls are TRBV7-9 and TRBJ2-3; 10 nucleotides agree with TRBD1. Trimming removed 3 bases from V and 4 bases from J; junction bases left unmatched: 4. This CDR3 is 15 amino acids long. Germline CDR1 is SEHNR and CDR2 is FQNEAQ (reference sequence). CDR3 amino acids: CASSFFGQGADTQYF. CDR3 sequence (DNA): TGTGCCAGCAGCTTCTTTGGACAGGGGGCAGATACGCAGTATTTT.

This clone appeared a few times. The chain couples TRBV5-1 to TRBJ1-6; 8 bases are a match to TRBD1. The CDR3 sequence is 15 residues long. Germline V gives CDR1 SGHRS, CDR2 YFSETQ. V was clipped by 4 bases and J by 7 bases; unmatched bases: 7. The CDR3 DNA is TGCGCCAGCAGCCGGGACAGGTCGGAGAATTCACCCCTCCACTTT. Translating it yields CASSRDRSENSPLHF.

The V gene is TRBV7-2, the J gene TRBJ2-7; the match to TRBD2 covers 9 bases. This CDR3 is built from 15 residues. Losses at the gene ends were 1 base for V and 4 bases for J; bases not matched to a gene: 5. Germline-derived CDR1 and CDR2 are SGHTA and FQGNSA. CDR3 amino acids: CASSLGAGGRYEQYF. CDR3 bases: TGTGCCAGCAGCTTAGGTGCGGGGGGGCGTTACGAGCAGTACTTC.

CDR3 DNA sequence: TGTGCCAGCTCGCCTACAAACCCCAGAAGCGCAGATACGCAGTATTTT. This encodes CASSPTNPRSADTQYF. The chain joins TRBV18 to TRBJ2-3; D is unclear. V was clipped by 6 bases and J by 4 bases, with 20 bases between them. CDR1 and CDR2 from the germline V gene are KGHSH and LQKENI. The CDR3 extends over 16 amino acids.

V and J are TRBV6-5 and TRBJ2-5, with 9 bases that match TRBD2. The V segment lost 6 bases and the J segment 3 bases; nucleotides outside the gene matches: 8. The CDR3 consists of 15 residues. From germline, CDR1 is MNHEY and CDR2 SVGAGI. Here the CDR3 reads CASSSGLASKETQYF. The CDR3 nucleotides are TGTGCCAGCAGCTCTGGACTAGCGTCTAAAGAGACCCAGTACTTC.

The chain is built from TRBV5-1 and TRBJ1-3, with 8 bases aligning to TRBD1. Germline V gene data show CDR1 as SGHRS and CDR2 as YFSETQ. The V gene end was trimmed by 2 bases and the J gene end by 8 bases; junction bases not matched to a gene: 9. The CDR3 is made up of 15 amino acids. The DNA for the CDR3 is TGCGCCAGCAGCTTAGGGGCCGCGACAGGGGACACCATATATTTT. This translates into CASSLGAATGDTIYF. The full variable domain, in which reference TRBV5-1 and TRBJ1-3 provide the parts outside the CDR3, is KAGVTQTPRYLIKTRGQQVTLSCSPISGHRSVSWYQQTPGQGLQFLFEYFSETQRNKGNFPGRFSGRQFSNSRSEMNVSTLELGDSALYLCASSLGAATGDTIYFGEGSWLTVV.